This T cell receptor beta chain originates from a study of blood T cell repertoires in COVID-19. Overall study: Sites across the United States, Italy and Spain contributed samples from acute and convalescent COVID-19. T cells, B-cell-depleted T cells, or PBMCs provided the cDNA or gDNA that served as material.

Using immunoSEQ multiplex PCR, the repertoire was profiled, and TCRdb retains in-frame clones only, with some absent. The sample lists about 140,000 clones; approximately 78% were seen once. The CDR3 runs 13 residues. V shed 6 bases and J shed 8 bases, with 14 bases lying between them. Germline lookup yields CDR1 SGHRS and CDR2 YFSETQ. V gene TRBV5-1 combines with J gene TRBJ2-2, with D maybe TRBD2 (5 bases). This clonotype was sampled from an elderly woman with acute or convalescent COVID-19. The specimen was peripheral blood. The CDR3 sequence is CASTPRADGELFF. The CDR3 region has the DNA TGCGCCAGCACCCCGCGGGCGGATGGGGAGCTGTTTTTT.